The present T cell receptor beta chain was sequenced within a study of OX40 agonist ivuxolimab in advanced cancers. General observations from the study: Patients who responded partially at 0.1-3.0 mg/kg showed clonal expansion ranking among the lowest. CD8+ T cells were the subset that, on average, had more expanded clones than CD4+.

V was clipped by 1 base and J by 8 bases, with 5 bases between them. In germline, CDR1 is SEHNR, CDR2 FQNEAQ (reference sequence). This CDR3 is 12 amino acids long. The method was immunoSEQ multiplex PCR; TCRdb's version includes in-frame clones alone and lacks a portion of them. The sample consists of about 28,000 clones, about 84% of them appearing once. Comment on this clone: The antigen is unknown.

The chain joins TRBV7-9 to TRBJ1-4; D is unresolved. Sample: CD4+ or CD8+ T cells sorted from blood, taken in a trial of the OX40 agonist ivuxolimab. This receptor was taken from an adult with an advanced solid tumor such as melanoma, head and neck, liver or kidney cancer. For the CDR3, the DNA is TGTGCCAGCAGCTTAGAATGGGAAAAACTGTTTTTT. Encoded protein: CASSLEWEKLFF.